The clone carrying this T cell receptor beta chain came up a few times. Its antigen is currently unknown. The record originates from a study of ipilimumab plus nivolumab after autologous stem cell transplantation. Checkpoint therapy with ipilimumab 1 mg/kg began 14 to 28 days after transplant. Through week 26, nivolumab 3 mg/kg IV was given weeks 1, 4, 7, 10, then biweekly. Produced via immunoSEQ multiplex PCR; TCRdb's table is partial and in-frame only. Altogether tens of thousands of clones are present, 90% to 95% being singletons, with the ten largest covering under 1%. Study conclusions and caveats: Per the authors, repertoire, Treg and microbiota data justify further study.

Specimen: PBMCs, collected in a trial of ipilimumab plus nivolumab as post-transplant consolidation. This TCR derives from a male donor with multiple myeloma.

The CDR3: CASSLGLGTGGYNEQFF. The DNA of the CDR3 is TGTGCCAGCAGTTTGGGGCTCGGGACAGGGGGCTACAATGAGCAGTTCTTC. The chain has TRBV28 and TRBJ2-1; TRBD1 agrees at 11 bases. The germline V gene has CDR1 MDHEN and CDR2 SYDVKM. CDR3 length: 17 residues. V shed 3 bases and J 3 bases; nucleotides not matched to a gene: 7. Variable domain in full (rest from reference TRBV28 and TRBJ2-1): DVKVTQSSRYLVKRTGEKVFLECVQDMDHENMFWYRQDPGLGLRLIYFSYDVKMKEKGDIPEGYSVSREKKERFSLILESASTNQTSMYLCASSLGLGTGGYNEQFFGPGTRLTVL.